This TCR beta chain was documented in a study of T-cell reconstitution after alpha-beta-depleted transplantation in children. This clonotype occurred a few times. A library of TCRbeta sequences, prepared with unique molecular identifiers, was generated. TCRdb re-derived calls from the PCR reads in MiXCR, one entry per CDR3 protein. This table holds about 350,000 distinct CDR3 sequences, more than 10% found once. CDR1 and CDR2 (germline): SGHVS, FNYEAQ. The CDR3 is 14 amino acids. Germline trimming cut 4 bases from V and 6 bases from J; bases unmatched to any gene: 5. The V call is TRBV7-6, the J call TRBJ2-4; 8 nucleotides match TRBD1. This sequence was found in a human donor who donated a stem cell graft to a child with Fanconi anemia. This material consisted of PBMCs, taken from the stem cell graft. CDR3 sequence reads: CASSSTGVGNIQYF. The CDR3 DNA sequence: TGTGCCAGCAGCTCGACAGGGGTCGGAAACATTCAGTACTTC.